In this sample, the clone carrying this TCR beta chain turned up many times. The data were obtained in a study of early T cells in non-severe SARS-CoV-2 infection. For the study at large: RNA in bulk from unsorted whole blood was sequenced, and chains were unpaired.

The TCR library protocol was used to attach unique molecular identifiers. These identifiers were attached to individual cDNA molecules. TCRdb re-called the 5' RACE reads with MiXCR, one entry per CDR3 protein. The sample lists more than 65,000 distinct CDR3 sequences, roughly an eighth seen once, with over 1% in the top ten. There are 16 residues in the CDR3. Germline V lookup: CDR1 SGHVS, CDR2 FNYEAQ. Trimming took 0 bases from V and 3 from J; bases not matched to a gene: 3. The sequence came from an adult who was a healthcare worker with PCR-confirmed SARS-CoV-2 infection or an uninfected control (not recorded which). The source material was whole blood. The rearrangement links TRBV7-6 to TRBJ2-5; 11 nucleotides match TRBD1. The CDR3 coding sequence is TGTGCCAGCAGCTTAGCTGGGACAGGGGGAGAAGAGACCCAGTACTTC. Amino acid sequence: CASSLAGTGGEETQYF. The full variable domain, rest sourced from reference TRBV7-6 and TRBJ2-5, is GAGVSQSPRYKVTKRGQDVALRCDPISGHVSLYWYRQALGQGPEFLTYFNYEAQQDKSGLPNDRFSAERPEGSISTLTIQRTEQRDSAMYRCASSLAGTGGEETQYFGPGTRLLVL.